This entry lists 28 T cell receptor beta chains sequenced from one sample in a study of cytomegalovirus exposure and HLA in healthy donors. The study ran its PCR with 60 Vbeta and 13 Jbeta primers. Sequencing was performed with immunoSEQ multiplex PCR; in TCRdb, only in-frame clones are kept and a portion is missing. The profile shows approximately 170,000 clones, approximately 73% of them singletons. Sequencing input: PBMCs. These receptors all stem from a man between 45 and 60 years old in good health and CMV-seronegative.

This clone appeared a few times. The chain is built from TRBV5-1 and TRBJ2-2; 8 bases line up with TRBD1. Trimming cost V 2 bases and J 7 bases; bases outside gene matches: 4. Germline lookup yields CDR1 SGHRS and CDR2 YFSETQ. The CDR3 covers 14 residues. The CDR3 spells CASSFTGGIGELFF. The DNA of the CDR3 is TGCGCCAGCAGCTTTACAGGGGGTATCGGGGAGCTGTTTTTT. Full variable domain (remainder filled in from reference TRBV5-1 and TRBJ2-2): KAGVTQTPRYLIKTRGQQVTLSCSPISGHRSVSWYQQTPGQGLQFLFEYFSETQRNKGNFPGRFSGRQFSNSRSEMNVSTLELGDSALYLCASSFTGGIGELFFGEGSRLTVL.

J is TRBJ1-3 and V is TRBV28; tentative D call: TRBD1 (5 bases). This CDR3 region has 11 residues. Germline V CDR1 and CDR2: MDHEN, SYDVKM. Trimming left V 6 bases short and J 8 bases short, with 8 bases between. The CDR3 DNA reads TGTGCCAGCAGGGGGGGGTACACCATATATTTT. It is translated as CASRGGYTIYF. Based on the CDR3 plus reference TRBV28 and TRBJ1-3, the full variable domain is DVKVTQSSRYLVKRTGEKVFLECVQDMDHENMFWYRQDPGLGLRLIYFSYDVKMKEKGDIPEGYSVSREKKERFSLILESASTNQTSMYLCASRGGYTIYFGEGSWLTVV.

The chain has TRBV19 and TRBJ2-1, with 9 bases matching TRBD1. Germline lookup yields CDR1 LNHDA and CDR2 SQIVND (reference sequence). This CDR3 comprises 14 residues. The V and J ends lost 5 bases and 6 bases, in that order; junction bases with no gene match: 5. The chain's CDR3 is CASSPGDRANEQFF. The DNA of the CDR3 is TGTGCCAGTAGTCCCGGGGACAGGGCCAATGAGCAGTTCTTC.

The J gene is TRBJ2-1, the V gene TRBV5-1; 8 bases map to TRBD2. V lost 2 bases and J lost 4; bases outside the gene matches: 11. Germline V lookup: CDR1 SGHRS, CDR2 YFSETQ. The CDR3 has 17 residues. The CDR3 loop reads CASSFGSGGVGYNEQFF. The DNA for the CDR3 is TGCGCCAGCAGCTTCGGGTCGGGGGGGGTCGGGTACAATGAGCAGTTCTTC.

V usage is TRBV6-1 and J usage is TRBJ2-6; 7 bases map to TRBD1. The CDR3 is made up of 17 amino acids. The ends lost 4 bases at V and 4 bases at J; junction bases unmatched: 10. Germline V lookup: CDR1 MNHNS, CDR2 SASEGT. The CDR3, as DNA: TGTGCCAGCAGTGTCGACAGGGCCCCGGACGGGGCCAACGTCCTGACTTTC. Translated: CASSVDRAPDGANVLTF.

The table lists this clone with a few counts. J is TRBJ1-2 and V is TRBV29-1; tentative D call: TRBD1 (6 bases). This CDR3 is built from 13 residues. Germline lookup yields CDR1 SQVTM and CDR2 ANQGSEA. Trimming removed 6 bases from V and 4 bases from J, with 15 bases in between. The CDR3: CSVVQGEGYGYTF. CDR3 nucleotides: TGCAGCGTCGTACAGGGAGAGGGCTATGGCTACACCTTC.

The V and J genes are TRBV6-1 and TRBJ2-7; TRBD1 agrees at 9 bases. V was clipped by 3 bases and J by 5 bases; unmatched bases: 5. This CDR3 is 14 amino acids long. Germline V lookup: CDR1 MNHNS, CDR2 SASEGT. The CDR3 region is CASSEDRGIHEQYF. For the CDR3, the DNA is TGTGCCAGCAGTGAGGACAGGGGCATCCACGAGCAGTACTTC.

The gene calls are TRBV6-1 and TRBJ1-5; D possibly corresponds to TRBD1 (5 bases). The germline V gene encodes CDR1 MNHNS and CDR2 SASEGT. Trimming stripped 4 bases from V and 6 bases from J, with 22 bases between. The CDR3 contains 17 residues. The CDR3 DNA sequence: TGTGCCAGCAGTGGTCACCCCCCGGGGGATGTGGGTCAGCCCCAGCATTTT. Amino acid sequence: CASSGHPPGDVGQPQHF.

The rearrangement uses TRBV4-2 and TRBJ1-3; D might be TRBD1 (6 bases). The CDR3 has 17 amino acids. V lost 3 bases to trimming and J lost 0 bases, with 15 bases between them. Germline values: CDR1 LGHNA, CDR2 YNFKEQ. The CDR3 loop reads CASSQVWTAGSGNTIYF. CDR3 in DNA: TGTGCCAGCAGCCAGGTCTGGACAGCTGGCTCTGGAAACACCATATATTTT.

V and J are TRBV15 and TRBJ2-7; 7 bases line up with TRBD1. Germline V CDR1 and CDR2: LNHNV, YYDKDF (reference sequence). The trim removed 5 bases at V and 3 bases at J, leaving 7 bases unmatched. The CDR3 spans 14 residues. The CDR3 DNA is TGTGCCACCAGCTTCGGGACAGCCATCTACGAGCAGTACTTC. Amino acid sequence: CATSFGTAIYEQYF.

The chain employs TRBV27 and TRBJ1-5, with 8 bases matching TRBD1. The CDR3 runs to 15 residues. V lost 2 bases to trimming and J lost 7 bases; unmatched junction nucleotides: 7. Germline CDR1 is MNHEY and CDR2 is SMNVEV (reference sequence). As DNA, the CDR3 is TGTGCCAGCAGTTTAGGACAGGGTTTGAGGCAGCCCCAGCATTTT. Protein product: CASSLGQGLRQPQHF.

The chain has TRBV28 and TRBJ2-1; TRBD2 agrees at 13 bases. The CDR3 covers 15 residues. J lost 4 bases, V lost 6 bases, and 3 bases had no gene match. Germline V gives CDR1 MDHEN, CDR2 SYDVKM. The CDR3 DNA reads as TGTGCCAGCAGCCGGACTAGCGGGGGTTACAATGAGCAGTTCTTC. Translated: CASSRTSGGYNEQFF.

The V call is TRBV4-2, the J call TRBJ2-5, with D possibly being TRBD2 (6 bases). The CDR3 spans 15 residues. V was clipped by 0 bases and J by 4 bases, with 12 bases between them. Germline values: CDR1 LGHNA, CDR2 YNFKEQ. CDR3 protein: CASSQDRRESETQYF. In DNA, the CDR3 is TGTGCCAGCAGCCAAGATAGGAGGGAATCAGAGACCCAGTACTTC.

The chain uses TRBV2 and TRBJ2-1; weak D call: TRBD1 (6 bases). The CDR3 length is 15 residues. Trimming shortened V by 3 bases and J by 0 bases, and 9 bases separated the two germline ends. Germline V lookup: CDR1 SNHLY, CDR2 FYNNEI. CDR3 bases: TGTGCCAGCAGTGAGGCAGGGGTCTCCTACAATGAGCAGTTCTTC. Translation gives CASSEAGVSYNEQFF.

The rearrangement joins TRBV7-9 to TRBJ2-1; 8 bases match TRBD2. The V gene's germline CDR1 is SEHNR and CDR2 FQNEAQ (reference sequence). The CDR3 is 16 amino acids. After removal of 2 bases from V and 4 bases from J, the junction contained 7 bases not matched to a gene. Here the CDR3 DNA reads TGTGCCAGCAGCTTATCCCGGGGGGGCCTTTACAATGAGCAGTTCTTC. As protein: CASSLSRGGLYNEQFF.

This clone was counted between two and nine times. CDR3 residues: CASSPPNDGNQPQHF. CDR3 coding DNA: TGCGCCAGCAGCCCGCCCAATGACGGGAATCAGCCCCAGCATTTT. The gene calls are TRBV4-1 and TRBJ1-5; D is ambiguous. Germline V lookup: CDR1 MGHRA, CDR2 YSYEKL. V dropped 4 bases and J dropped 4 bases, with 14 bases sitting between them. This CDR3 has 15 residues.

V gene TRBV2 combines with J gene TRBJ2-5; TRBD2 agrees at 8 bases. V dropped 11 bases and J dropped 4; count of bases not matched to a gene: 12. The CDR3 consists of 14 residues. Per the germline V gene, CDR1 is SNHLY and CDR2 is FYNNEI. The CDR3 spells CAAGGGGLGETQYF. The CDR3 region has the DNA TGTGCCGCGGGAGGCGGGGGGCTTGGAGAGACCCAGTACTTC.

The chain links TRBV10-3 to TRBJ1-5, with 7 nucleotides matching TRBD1. V dropped 4 bases and J dropped 8; count of bases not matched to a gene: 11. Germline CDR1 is ENHRY and CDR2 is SYGVKD. CDR3 length: 15 amino acids. CDR3 loop: CAISAGQALGEPQHF. The CDR3, as DNA: TGTGCCATCAGTGCCGGACAGGCCTTAGGTGAGCCCCAGCATTTT.

The chain carries TRBV29-1 and TRBJ1-1, with a tentative D call TRBD1 (6 bases). V was trimmed by 6 bases and J by 6 bases, leaving 14 bases between them. Germline V gives CDR1 SQVTM, CDR2 ANQGSEA. The CDR3 has 12 residues. Here the CDR3 reads CSVRSGTPEAFF. CDR3 DNA: TGCAGCGTCCGCTCCGGGACACCTGAAGCTTTCTTT.

This clone was seen once. The chain carries TRBV27 and TRBJ2-7, with TRBD2 as a possible D gene (6 bases). This CDR3 has 13 residues. The germline V gene has CDR1 MNHEY and CDR2 SMNVEV (reference sequence). Trimming took off 5 bases at V and 2 bases at J, with 10 bases between the two ends. Written as DNA, the CDR3 is TGTGCCAGCAGTACGAGCGGGCCCTACGAGCAGTACTTC. Amino acid sequence: CASSTSGPYEQYF.

The chain uses TRBV7-2 and TRBJ1-5; TRBD1 agrees at 7 bases. The CDR3 spans 15 residues. Germline V gene sequence: CDR1 SGHTA, CDR2 FQGNSA. Unmatched junction bases numbered 7, after V lost 2 bases and J lost 6 bases. The CDR3: CASSLWAGGGQPQHF. CDR3 nucleotides: TGTGCCAGCAGCTTATGGGCAGGGGGTGGTCAGCCCCAGCATTTT.

The chain links TRBV11-2 to TRBJ2-5; weak D call: TRBD1 (6 bases). Trimming pared 4 bases from V and 2 bases from J, leaving 14 bases between. Germline-derived CDR1 and CDR2 are SGHAT and FQNNGV. The CDR3 sequence is 15 residues long. In DNA form, the CDR3 reads TGTGCCAGCAGCTCGGCACGGGACATACAAGAGACCCAGTACTTC. Translated, it gives CASSSARDIQETQYF.

The chain is built from TRBV6-5 and TRBJ2-5; D is unclear. The CDR3 runs to 13 residues. Germline CDR1 and CDR2: MNHEY and SVGAGI. Trimming removed 0 bases from V and 7 bases from J, with 9 bases in between. The CDR3 DNA reads TGTGCCAGCAGTTACTCTGGCGAGGCGACCCAGTACTTC. Protein product: CASSYSGEATQYF.

This clone was seen just once. The chain joins TRBV5-4 to TRBJ2-1, with 10 bases that match TRBD2. Germline trimming cut 4 bases from V and 0 bases from J; bases unmatched to any gene: 4. The CDR3 is made up of 16 amino acids. The germline V gene encodes CDR1 SGHNT and CDR2 YYREEE (reference sequence). The CDR3 bases are TGTGCCAGCAGCGTTAGCGGGGGGCGCTCCTACAATGAGCAGTTCTTC. This sequence encodes CASSVSGGRSYNEQFF.

The chain has TRBV6-1 and TRBJ1-6; no firm D call. V lost 1 base, J lost 5 bases, and 9 bases lay in between. Germline CDR1 reads MNHNS; CDR2 reads SASEGT. The CDR3 runs to 15 residues. This CDR3 is CASSEGGGNNSPLHF. In DNA form, the CDR3 reads TGTGCCAGCAGTGAAGGCGGCGGGAATAATTCACCCCTCCACTTT.

The V call is TRBV10-3, the J call TRBJ1-6; TRBD1 agrees at 9 bases. V gave up 3 bases and J gave up 10 bases; unmatched junction bases: 10. Germline V CDR1 and CDR2: ENHRY, SYGVKD. This CDR3 contains 16 residues. The CDR3, as DNA: TGTGCCATCAGTGATTCATCCGGGACAGGGAAATCACCCCTCCACTTT. This codes for CAISDSSGTGKSPLHF.

The table lists this clone with a few counts. The V gene is TRBV5-1, the J gene TRBJ2-7, with 10 bases that match TRBD1. Losses at the gene ends were 7 bases for V and 1 base for J; bases not matched to a gene: 2. The CDR3 loop spans 13 amino acids. Germline CDR1 SGHRS, CDR2 YFSETQ. The chain's CDR3 is CASRQGASYEQYF. The DNA for the CDR3 is TGCGCCAGCCGACAGGGGGCTTCCTACGAGCAGTACTTC.

The chain uses TRBV5-1 and TRBJ1-1, with TRBD1 matching over 10 bases. Germline V lookup: CDR1 SGHRS, CDR2 YFSETQ. This CDR3 region has 17 residues. V shed 4 bases and J 1 base; nucleotides not matched to a gene: 10. This chain's CDR3 is CASSRADRGTSNTEAFF. CDR3 nucleotide sequence: TGCGCCAGCAGCAGGGCGGACAGGGGGACCTCGAACACTGAAGCTTTCTTT.